A selection of T cell receptor beta chains follows, all from one sample in a study of tumor-infiltrating lymphocytes in primary liver carcinoma. TCRdb reprocessed the multiplex PCR reads via MiXCR and lists one record per CDR3 protein. Of more than 95,000 distinct CDR3 sequences listed, around 64% are singletons. The sequenced sample consisted of liver tumor tissue from sampling region 3. The receptors originated from a woman in her sixties with primary liver carcinoma and hepatitis B virus infection. Each CDR3 is given with its conserved first and last residue. The D gene is left open where the match is weak. Clone size is stated in some rows and not others, as once, few, many or a class when expanded.

D,V,size,J,DNA,CDR3
.,TRBV6-5,.,TRBJ1-2,TGTGCTGGCAGTTACGGGGGGGGTGACGGCTACACCTTC,CAGSYGGGDGYTF
TRBD1,TRBV28,.,TRBJ2-1,TGTGCCAGCAGCCTACCCGACAGGGCCTTCCAGTTCTTC,CASSLPDRAFQFF
TRBD1,TRBV5-1,.,TRBJ2-5,TGCGCCAGCAGCCCCGACAGGGCCTGGGAGACCCAGTACTTC,CASSPDRAWETQYF
.,TRBV15,few,TRBJ2-1,TGTGCCACCAGCAGTCCGGGACTGTACTACAATGAGCAGTTCTTC,CATSSPGLYYNEQFF
TRBD1,TRBV24-1,few,TRBJ2-2,TGTGCCACCAGTGATTTGCGAAGGGACAGCGGGGAGCTGTTTTTT,CATSDLRRDSGELFF
TRBD2,TRBV6-2/TRBV6-3,.,TRBJ2-7,TGTGCCAGCAGCACCCCGCGGCGGGGGGGCTACGAGCAGTACTTC,CASSTPRRGGYEQYF
.,TRBV6-1,many,TRBJ1-2,TGTGCCAGCAGTGAAGGCAGCTATGGCTACACCTTC,CASSEGSYGYTF
.,TRBV11-2,many,TRBJ2-7,TGTGCCAGCAGCTTAGAGCCGGGTCCGAACGAGCAGTACTTC,CASSLEPGPNEQYF
.,TRBV11-2,once,TRBJ2-1,TGTGCCATCAGCTTACCCTTCCGACAGACGAGTCCGCATGATCAGTTCTTC,CAISLPFRQTSPHDQFF
.,TRBV11-3,.,TRBJ1-1,TGTGCCTGCAGCTCTATCGGGCAGACTGAAGCTTCCTTT,CACSSIGQTEASF
.,TRBV7-9,.,TRBJ2-7,TGTGCCAGCGTCCTCGGGGGAGGCGGCTCCTACGAGCAGTACTTC,CASVLGGGGSYEQYF
.,TRBV12-3/TRBV12-4,many,TRBJ2-5,TGTGCCAGCAGGCAACGGGCCTGGGGGACCCAGTACTTC,CASRQRAWGTQYF
.,TRBV14,.,TRBJ2-5,TGTGCCAGCAGCCAAGATCAAAGAGTGTTACAAGAGACCCAGTACTTC,CASSQDQRVLQETQYF
.,TRBV5-1,.,TRBJ2-7,TGCGCCAGCAACTCTCAGGGTATGGGCGAGCAGTACTTC,CASNSQGMGEQYF
TRBD1,TRBV4-2,.,TRBJ1-2,TGTGCCAGCAGCCAGGGACTGGGACAGGGCTCTTTGGGCTATGGCTACACATTC,CASSQGLGQGSLGYGYTF
.,TRBV12-3/TRBV12-4,many,TRBJ1-2,TGTGCCAGCAGTTTGAGGGCAGGGTACGGCTACACCTTC,CASSLRAGYGYTF